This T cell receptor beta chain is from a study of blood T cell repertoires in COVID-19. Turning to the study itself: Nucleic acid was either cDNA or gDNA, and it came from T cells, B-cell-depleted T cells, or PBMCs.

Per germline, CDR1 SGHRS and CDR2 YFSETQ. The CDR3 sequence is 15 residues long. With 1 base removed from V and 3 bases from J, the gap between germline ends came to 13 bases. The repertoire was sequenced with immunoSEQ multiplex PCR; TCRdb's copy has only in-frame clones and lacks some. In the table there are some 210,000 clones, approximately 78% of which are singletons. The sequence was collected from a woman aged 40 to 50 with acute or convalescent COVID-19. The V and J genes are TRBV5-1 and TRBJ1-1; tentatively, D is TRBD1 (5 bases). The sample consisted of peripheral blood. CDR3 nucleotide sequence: TGCGCCAGCAGCTTGCAGACGGGGGAGGACACTGAAGCTTTCTTT. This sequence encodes CASSLQTGEDTEAFF. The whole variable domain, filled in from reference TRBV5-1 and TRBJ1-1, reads KAGVTQTPRYLIKTRGQQVTLSCSPISGHRSVSWYQQTPGQGLQFLFEYFSETQRNKGNFPGRFSGRQFSNSRSEMNVSTLELGDSALYLCASSLQTGEDTEAFFGQGTRLTVV.